This record concerns one TCR beta chain sequence. The antigen this receptor binds is unknown. From the germline V gene (reference sequence), CDR1 is DFQATT and CDR2 is SNEGSKA. The CDR3 spans 15 residues, from the cysteine through the phenylalanine. This entry has no DNA. These data are taken from a study of T cells expressing NK-cell markers (dated by TCRdb to 2020 to 2022). Describing the broader study: Fewer than ten donors provided sorted CD3+CD56+NKG2C+, CD3+CD56+NKG2C- and CD3+CD56-NKG2C+ T-cell subsets, whose TCR beta-chain repertoires were profiled. Among the eight sequenced donors, only one was HCMV-seronegative, while the other seven were HCMV-seropositive. The eight sequenced donors were randomly selected healthy volunteers, three men and five women. The libraries were sequenced on Illumina HiSeq 2000/2500, MiSeq or NextSeq, producing 2 x 150 bp reads. Results and caveats for the whole study, not just this receptor: Those dominant clonotypes were again the most abundant among CD3+CD56-NKG2C+ cells in a handful of donors, at 28.3-60.1%. In roughly 6 donors, the dominant CD3+CD56+NKG2C+ clonotypes ranked among the top 10 CD8+ clonotypes, making up 1.0-7.0% of CD8+ T cells. It remained unclear whether the expanded NKG2C-expressing T cell clones were specific for HCMV antigens.

The instrument given in TCRdb is Illumina HiSeq 2000. TCR beta cDNA libraries were prepared using 5'RACE template switching, which introduced a universal primer site and unique molecular identifiers. Priming for cDNA synthesis came from the TCR beta constant segment, and two successive PCR amplification steps followed. Concerning the study's data processing: MIGEC was used to demultiplex reads and group the reads by UMI, and MiTCR was used to assemble and quantify clonotypes. To exclude erroneous sequences, any TCR cDNA sequence not supported by at least two reads was discarded. Downstream repertoire analysis used the tcR package, and clonotypes were matched across fractions by CDR3 nucleotide sequence plus V segment. VDJmatch was used to annotate antigen specificity against VDJdb, with one amino acid substitution in CDR3 allowed. TCRdb reprocessed the sequencing reads and holds a single record per CDR3 protein sequence, with no DNA. The V and J calls shown here were made by TCRdb, not taken from the authors' results. This sample's table lists roughly 420,000 distinct CDR3 sequences. The biggest ten clones account for approximately 7% of the sample.

HCMV-specific IgG was detected in serum with a commercial ELISA kit to determine HCMV serostatus. Peripheral blood mononuclear cells were isolated from blood by Ficoll density gradient centrifugation. Material: blood T cells: a sorted CD56 or NKG2C T cell subset, CD4+ or CD8+ T cells, or bulk PBMC T cells (not recorded which). The rearrangement combines TRBV20-1 with TRBJ2-1; no DNA is available, so the TRBD2 call from TCRdb remains unchecked. This clonotype was sampled from a woman between 18 and 70 years old in good health. The CDR3 loop reads CSARTSGGAFDEQFF.